The T cell receptor beta chain under discussion was sequenced for a study of CD8 T cells in Susac syndrome. A quantity of about 0.5 to 1 ug RNA underwent reverse transcription using random hexamers. An immunoSEQ multiplex PCR generated amplified TCR beta CDR3 products spanning 54 Vbeta and 13 Jbeta. One entry per CDR3 protein, called by TCRdb with MiXCR from the immunoSEQ multiplex PCR reads. The table records 73,000 or so distinct CDR3 sequences, approximately 94% of them present only once. In blood CD8+ and CD4+ T cells, TCR beta underwent sequencing. Treatment-naive patients with stable or active relapsing-remitting disease were the multiple sclerosis controls. Trimming pared 0 bases from V and 2 bases from J, leaving 12 bases between. The CDR3 totals 16 residues. From germline, CDR1 is MNHEY and CDR2 SVGAGI.

The sample was CD8+ T cells from PBMCs. The sequence was collected from a human donor with multiple sclerosis. The J gene is TRBJ2-3, the V gene TRBV6-5; weak D call: TRBD1 (6 bases). The CDR3 DNA reads as TGTGCCAGCAGTTACTCACTGGACAGCTACACAGATACGCAGTATTTT. Amino acids: CASSYSLDSYTDTQYF.